One T cell receptor (beta chain) is described in this entry. The sample is drawn from a study of tissue T cells after allogeneic stem cell transplantation. Looked up from germline, CDR1 is SGHRS and CDR2 is YFSETQ. V gave up 2 bases and J gave up 6 bases, with 9 bases separating them. The CDR3 length is 13 residues. The assay was immunoSEQ multiplex PCR, and TCRdb's table has in-frame clones only and misses some. The profile shows more than 6,500 clones, roughly 60% of them singletons. Non-transplant comparator patients with other cancers had at least five gastrointestinal samples and no known gastrointestinal disease. Autopsy tissues included GI tract, liver, skin and lymphoid organs.

The sample was duodenum tissue, taken at autopsy. V usage is TRBV5-1 and J usage is TRBJ1-5; D unclear. The receptor was isolated from a female donor at least 60 years old with lung cancer. This CDR3 reads CASSFDGSQPQHF. The CDR3, as DNA: TGCGCCAGCAGCTTTGATGGGTCTCAGCCCCAGCATTTT.